This T cell receptor (beta chain) was sequenced during a study of shared clonotypes between healthy human individuals. The CDR3 covers 14 residues. Germline loops: CDR1 SGHTA, CDR2 FQGNSA. Deletions cut 0 bases from V and 0 bases from J, with 5 bases between. Original processing methods: Quality scores were absent from the junction-only immunoSEQ sequences, so filtering differed. Method: immunoSEQ multiplex PCR; TCRdb's copy keeps in-frame clones and lacks some. The V and J calls and the clone size are those of that table, but D and trimming were determined from the DNA. The repertoire holds about 2.5 million clones, with approximately 90% as singletons.

The receptor's source is a young man in good health. Some clones in this sample may be carry-over from other donors' samples. This chain joins TRBV7-2 and TRBJ1-2; perhaps TRBD1 as D (5 bases). Sequenced input: naive CD4+ T cells from PBMCs. Noted subset: CD45RA+ positively selected. The CDR3 loop reads CASSLATANYGYTF. The CDR3 DNA reads TGTGCCAGCAGCTTAGCGACAGCTAACTATGGCTACACCTTC.